A selection of T cell receptor beta chains follows, all from one sample in a study of blood T cell repertoires in COVID-19. Only in-frame clones appear in the TCRdb table, and some are missing; sequencing was by immunoSEQ multiplex PCR. The sample has some 100,000 clones; less than 90% are singletons. What was sequenced was peripheral blood. Receptor source: a man in his 70s who had recovered from COVID-19. The CDR3 runs from the conserved cysteine through the conserved F or W. Fields, in order: clone size, D gene, J gene, V gene, CDR3 DNA, CDR3 protein. A D gene is named only where the DNA matches it firmly. Clone size, where shown, is once, few, many, or a class for clones that have expanded.

clone_size: .; d_call: .; j_call: TRBJ2-6; v_call: TRBV5-1; cdr3_nt: TGCGCCAGCAGCTTTAGCGGGGCCAACGTCCTGACTTTC; cdr3_aa: CASSFSGANVLTF
clone_size: .; d_call: .; j_call: TRBJ2-7; v_call: TRBV6-5; cdr3_nt: TGTGCCAGCAGACCGACAGGGACTTACGAGCAGTACTTC; cdr3_aa: CASRPTGTYEQYF
clone_size: few; d_call: TRBD1; j_call: TRBJ1-1; v_call: TRBV19; cdr3_nt: TGTGCCAGTAGTGCAACAGGGGTGGCGAAGAACACTGAAGCTTTCTTT; cdr3_aa: CASSATGVAKNTEAFF
clone_size: .; d_call: TRBD2; j_call: TRBJ2-2; v_call: TRBV30; cdr3_nt: TGTGCCTGGATAGGCGGGAGGGCCGCCGGGGAGCTGTTTTTT; cdr3_aa: CAWIGGRAAGELFF
clone_size: .; d_call: .; j_call: TRBJ1-2; v_call: TRBV28; cdr3_nt: TGTGCCAGCATCACCCGGGACACTCATATGAGTGGCTACACCTTC; cdr3_aa: CASITRDTHMSGYTF
clone_size: few; d_call: .; j_call: TRBJ2-6; v_call: TRBV18; cdr3_nt: TGTGCCAGCTCACCACCGTCAGGGGTTGGGGCCAACGTCCTGACTTTC; cdr3_aa: CASSPPSGVGANVLTF
clone_size: .; d_call: .; j_call: TRBJ1-5; v_call: TRBV5-8; cdr3_nt: TGTGCCAGCAGCTCGGACTTCTTTCAGCCCCAGCATTTT; cdr3_aa: CASSSDFFQPQHF
clone_size: few; d_call: .; j_call: TRBJ1-6; v_call: TRBV6-2/TRBV6-3; cdr3_nt: TGTGCCAGCAGTTACTCGAGGTACAGGGCACCGAATTCACCCCTCCACTTT; cdr3_aa: CASSYSRYRAPNSPLHF
clone_size: .; d_call: .; j_call: TRBJ2-3; v_call: TRBV5-4; cdr3_nt: TGTGCCAGCAGCTTGGCAGGCGAACCTAGCACAGATACGCAGTATTTT; cdr3_aa: CASSLAGEPSTDTQYF
clone_size: .; d_call: .; j_call: TRBJ1-6; v_call: TRBV6-5; cdr3_nt: TGTGCCAGCAGTTACGGTAGTACGGAGGGTTGGGCACCCCTCCACTTT; cdr3_aa: CASSYGSTEGWAPLHF
clone_size: .; d_call: TRBD1; j_call: TRBJ2-7; v_call: TRBV19; cdr3_nt: TGTGCCAGTAGTCGGGACAGGGGCTCCCACGAGCAGTACTTC; cdr3_aa: CASSRDRGSHEQYF
clone_size: .; d_call: TRBD1; j_call: TRBJ2-7; v_call: TRBV24-1; cdr3_nt: TGTGCCACCAGTGATCGTGACAGGGGCTACGAGCAGTACTTC; cdr3_aa: CATSDRDRGYEQYF
clone_size: .; d_call: TRBD2; j_call: TRBJ2-2; v_call: TRBV5-1; cdr3_nt: TGCGCCAGCAGCTTGGGTCAGACTAGCGGGAATACCGGGGAGCTGTTTTTT; cdr3_aa: CASSLGQTSGNTGELFF
clone_size: .; d_call: .; j_call: TRBJ1-3; v_call: TRBV18; cdr3_nt: TGTGCCAGCTCACCTACAGGCTCCTCTGGAAACACCATATATTTT; cdr3_aa: CASSPTGSSGNTIYF
clone_size: .; d_call: TRBD1; j_call: TRBJ1-6; v_call: TRBV29-1; cdr3_nt: TGCAGCGCAGGGACAGGGGAAGATTCACCCCTCCACTTT; cdr3_aa: CSAGTGEDSPLHF